This T cell receptor (beta chain) was sequenced in a study of shared clonotypes between healthy human individuals. Deletions cut 2 bases from V and 9 bases from J, with 14 bases between. Germline lookup yields CDR1 SGHTA and CDR2 FQGTGA. The CDR3 is 13 amino acids. Remarks on this clone: What it binds is unknown.

Investigators spread the genomic DNA of each subset evenly over several immunoSEQ plates. TCRdb keeps only in-frame clones here, not all; method: immunoSEQ multiplex PCR. The data show some 2,400,000 clones, with nearly 97% seen just once and approximately 0.13% held by the top ten. Points from the study as a whole: The represented genetic and exposure-history diversity was limited by the small number of donors.

This receptor was obtained from a man younger than 35 in good health. The material sequenced was naive CD4+ T cells sorted from blood. The subset was: CD45RA+ positively selected. The V call is TRBV7-3, the J call TRBJ2-7; the D gene is possibly TRBD2 (5 bases). CDR3 DNA: TGTGCCAGCAGCTTAGGGAGCGACTCGAGGCAGTACTTC. As protein: CASSLGSDSRQYF.